This T cell receptor beta chain was sequenced in a study of cytomegalovirus exposure and HLA in healthy donors. In germline, CDR1 is MGHDK, CDR2 SYGVNS. The CDR3 spans 14 residues. The V end lost 4 bases, the J end lost 7 bases, and 16 bases lay between the germline ends. Points from the study as a whole: Subsequent analysis of the 110 or so validation repertoires found a tendency for first-cohort TCR clusters to co-occur. Some public TCRs appeared in many individuals, while most sequences were rare.

With respect to this clone: Its antigen is undetermined.

The data were produced by immunoSEQ multiplex PCR, yet TCRdb's version contains in-frame clones alone and is incomplete. Found here are about 190,000 clones, roughly 88% of them singletons; the top ten hold almost 1.5%. This clonotype was sampled from a woman between 18 and 29 years old in good health and CMV-seronegative. Sequences were obtained from PBMCs. V and J are TRBV25-1 and TRBJ1-2; perhaps TRBD1 as D (5 bases). The CDR3 loop is CASSGPPTALGYTF. The CDR3 region has the DNA TGTGCCAGCAGTGGCCCCCCGACAGCCCTTGGCTACACCTTC.